This T cell receptor (beta chain) was identified during a study of T-cell reconstitution after alpha-beta-depleted transplantation in children. This clonotype was observed many times. V dropped 0 bases and J dropped 3; count of bases not matched to a gene: 2. The CDR3 covers 15 residues. In germline, CDR1 is SGHRS, CDR2 YFSETQ. Unique molecular identifiers tagged the TCRbeta library. MiXCR, run by TCRdb on the PCR reads, gives a single entry per CDR3 protein. Here the sample spans hundreds of thousands of distinct CDR3 sequences, around a sixth being singletons. This chain connects TRBV5-1 to TRBJ2-3; 9 bases map to TRBD1. The sequencing here drew on PBMCs from the stem cell graft donor, taken from the stem cell graft. The receptor was derived from a human donor who donated a stem cell graft to a child with acute myeloid leukemia. The CDR3 nucleotides read TGCGCCAGCAGCTTGGAGGACAGGGGTACAGATACGCAGTATTTT. It yields the protein CASSLEDRGTDTQYF. The full variable domain, with the rest looked up from reference TRBV5-1 and TRBJ2-3, is KAGVTQTPRYLIKTRGQQVTLSCSPISGHRSVSWYQQTPGQGLQFLFEYFSETQRNKGNFPGRFSGRQFSNSRSEMNVSTLELGDSALYLCASSLEDRGTDTQYFGPGTRLTVL.